This TCR beta chain was sequenced during a study of T-cell reconstitution after alpha-beta-depleted transplantation in children. V lost 5 bases and J lost 3, with 17 bases in between. The CDR3 sequence is 15 residues long. The V gene's germline CDR1 is KGHSH and CDR2 LQKENI. Findings of the study overall: Some patients owed their high day-60 TCRbeta diversity to surviving recipient T cells and thymic progenitors. Several hundred expanded graft clones reportedly gave rise to the alpha-beta T cells present about two months after transplant. Newly generated T cells supplied most T-cell counts and diversity one year post-transplant.

As concerns this clonotype: Its matching antigen is unknown.

Preparing the TCRbeta library involved the use of unique molecular identifiers. MiXCR was run by TCRdb on the PCR reads, yielding one entry per CDR3 protein. There are around 440,000 distinct CDR3 sequences in the sample; around 15% occur only once, and 25% to 30% lies in the top ten. Sequenced material: PBMCs, mostly from graft donor cells, taken 360 days after TCRalphabeta/CD19-depleted stem cell transplant. J is TRBJ2-7 and V is TRBV18; D ambiguous. The TCR originated in a boy under two years old who had a stem cell transplant for Wiskott-Aldrich syndrome, so the T cells may come from the graft donor. CDR3 loop: CASSSYRGGDYEQYF. The CDR3 nucleotides are TGTGCCAGCTCATCCTATCGAGGTGGAGACTACGAGCAGTACTTC. Full variable domain (rest looked up from reference TRBV18 and TRBJ2-7): NAGVMQNPRHLVRRRGQEARLRCSPMKGHSHVYWYRQLPEEGLKFMVYLQKENIIDESGMPKERFSAEFPKEGPSILRIQQVVRGDSAAYFCASSSYRGGDYEQYFGPGTRLTVT.